A selection of T cell receptor beta chains follows, all from one sample in a study of shared clonotypes between healthy human individuals. Data came from immunoSEQ multiplex PCR; TCRdb stores just in-frame clones and leaves some out. The sample shows 2 million to 2.5 million clones, approximately 93% of them seen only once. The sample taken for sequencing was naive CD4+ T cells from PBMCs. The receptors were sampled from a man aged 18 to 29 in good health. Some clones in this sample may be carry-over from other donors' samples. Each CDR3 is given with its conserved first and last residue. A D gene is named only where the DNA matches it firmly. Not every row has a clone size; where given, it reads once, few, many or a size class.

clone_size j_call d_call v_call cdr3_nt cdr3_aa
once TRBJ2-7 TRBD2 TRBV6-5 TGTGCCAGCAGGTTAGCGGGACTGGGGACTTACGAGCAGTACTTC CASRLAGLGTYEQYF
once TRBJ2-5 . TRBV27 TGTGCCAGCAGTACCCTAGGCGGGTCAGGGGAGACCCAGTACTTC CASSTLGGSGETQYF
. TRBJ2-2 . TRBV27 TGTGCCAGTACGGGATCTGGAGGGGCGAACACCGGGGAGCTGTTTTTT CASTGSGGANTGELFF
. TRBJ2-7 . TRBV29-1 TGCAGCGTCGCCGGGCCTTCGTTCCACGAGCAGTACTTC CSVAGPSFHEQYF
. TRBJ1-1 . TRBV30 TGTGCCTGGACTCGGGGTACTGAAGCTTTCTTT CAWTRGTEAFF
. TRBJ2-2 TRBD1 TRBV29-1 TGCAGCGTTGAGGGGACAGGGCGCACCGGGGAGCTGTTTTTT CSVEGTGRTGELFF
. TRBJ2-7 TRBD2 TRBV30 TGTGCCTGGTCCGGGACTAGCGGGAGGGCCGACTATGAGCAGTACTTC CAWSGTSGRADYEQYF
. TRBJ1-1 TRBD1 TRBV29-1 TGCAGCGTTGCTCGGGACAGTTTGATTGCGGGGAACACTGAAGCTTTCTTT CSVARDSLIAGNTEAFF
. TRBJ1-4 . TRBV19 TGTGCCAGTAGTATAGTTGAGACGGAGAGGGAAAAACTGTTTTTT CASSIVETEREKLFF
. TRBJ1-1 . TRBV29-1 TGCAGCGTTGTCGTTGGGTCCCCCGCTGAAGCTTTCTTT CSVVVGSPAEAFF
. TRBJ2-7 . TRBV2 TGTGCCAGCAGTGATTGGTCCTACGAGCAGTACTTC CASSDWSYEQYF
. TRBJ1-2 . TRBV19 TGTGCCAGTAGTATCTCCTCAAACTACTATGGCTACACCTTC CASSISSNYYGYTF
. TRBJ1-2 . TRBV18 TGTGCCAGCTCACCACAATCGGGGGACTATGGCTACACCTTC CASSPQSGDYGYTF
once TRBJ1-5 TRBD1 TRBV19 TGTGCCACAACGAACAGGGGCCCGGGAGAGCCCCAGCATTTT CATTNRGPGEPQHF
. TRBJ1-3 . TRBV5-1 TGCGCCAGCAGCTTGTCGGGCGACTCTGGAAACACCATATATTTT CASSLSGDSGNTIYF
. TRBJ1-2 . TRBV28 TGTGCCAGCAGTTCGGGACTGCAGTATGGCTACACCTTC CASSSGLQYGYTF
. TRBJ2-7 . TRBV6-5 TGTGCCAGCAGTCTCCCTCCCTACGAGCAGTACTTC CASSLPPYEQYF
. TRBJ1-3 . TRBV2 TGTGCCAGCAACGTTCAGGGGTCCGGAAACACCATATATTTT CASNVQGSGNTIYF
. TRBJ2-5 . TRBV20-1 TGCAGTGCCGAAAAAGAGACCCAGTACTTC CSAEKETQYF
. TRBJ2-3 . TRBV29-1 TGCAGCGTTGAATCTCGACCCAACGAAGATACGCAGTATTTT CSVESRPNEDTQYF
. TRBJ2-1 . TRBV7-3 TGTGCCAGCAGCCGGGGATCTAACAATGAGCAGTTCTTC CASSRGSNNEQFF
. TRBJ2-7 . TRBV25-1 TGTGCCAGCAGGGAGGCGGGCACCTCCTACGAGCAGTACTTC CASREAGTSYEQYF
once TRBJ2-1 TRBD1 TRBV5-4 TGTGCCAGCAGCTTACCGGGACAGGGGCACGATGAGCAGTTCTTC CASSLPGQGHDEQFF
once TRBJ2-1 TRBD1 TRBV15 TGTGCCACCAGCAGAGGCCGGGACAGGGGGCGCAATGAGCAGTTCTTC CATSRGRDRGRNEQFF
. TRBJ1-1 . TRBV5-1 TGCGCCAGCAGCATAGGGGGGAGGACTGAAGCTTTCTTT CASSIGGRTEAFF
. TRBJ1-2 TRBD1 TRBV9 TGTGCCAGCAGCCGAGACAGGGCTCTCTATGGCTACACCTTC CASSRDRALYGYTF
. TRBJ1-5 . TRBV4-1 TGCGCCAGCAGCCGAACAGTAGCTAGCAATCAGCCCCAGCATTTT CASSRTVASNQPQHF
. TRBJ2-7 . TRBV7-2 TGTGCCAGCAGCCCAGCAGCATGGGCGGGGCGAGGCGAGCAGTACTTC CASSPAAWAGRGEQYF
. TRBJ2-5 . TRBV19 TGTGCCAGTACCGGGCTGTACCAAGAGACCCAGTACTTC CASTGLYQETQYF
. TRBJ2-1 TRBD2 TRBV18 TGTGCCAGCTCACCCGGACTAGCGGGGGACAATGAGCAGTTCTTC CASSPGLAGDNEQFF
. TRBJ2-5 . TRBV27 TGTGCCAGCAGTTCCCTTTCGGGCCGGGAGACCCAGTACTTC CASSSLSGRETQYF
. TRBJ2-1 . TRBV7-2 TGTGCCAGCAGCCAGGGTGGGTACTCCTACAATGAGCAGTTCTTC CASSQGGYSYNEQFF
few TRBJ2-6 TRBD2 TRBV5-1 TGCGCCAGCCAGGCGGGGGGGTCTGGGGCCAACGTCCTGACTTTC CASQAGGSGANVLTF
. TRBJ1-5 TRBD1 TRBV27 TGTGCCAGCAGTCAAAGGACAGGGGGCCCAAGCAATCAGCCCCAGCATTTT CASSQRTGGPSNQPQHF
. TRBJ2-1 . TRBV28 TGTGCCAGTCGAAGGGATGAGCAGTTCTTC CASRRDEQFF
. TRBJ2-1 TRBD1 TRBV6-5 TGTGCCAGCAGACGACAGGGACCCTCCTACAATGAGCAGTTCTTC CASRRQGPSYNEQFF
. TRBJ2-1 TRBD2 TRBV19 TGTGCCAGTAGTTTGGCTAGCGGGAGATGGGGTGAGCAGTTCTTC CASSLASGRWGEQFF
. TRBJ1-3 TRBD1 TRBV5-4 TGTGCCAGCAGCCTGGGGGGCGACAGGGCTGGAAACACCATATATTTT CASSLGGDRAGNTIYF
. TRBJ2-7 . TRBV5-1 TGCGCCAGCAGCTTGTTTTCAGGGTACGAGCAGTACTTC CASSLFSGYEQYF
. TRBJ1-4 . TRBV5-1 TGCGCCAGCAGCTTGATTTGGGGCGGGACTAATGAAAAACTGTTTTTT CASSLIWGGTNEKLFF
. TRBJ1-4 . TRBV6-1 TGTGCCAGCAGTGAGGGGGGACACGCGAGCGAAAAACTGTTTTTT CASSEGGHASEKLFF
few TRBJ1-1 . TRBV7-9 TGTGCCAGCAGGTCGGTAACTGAAGCTTTCTTT CASRSVTEAFF
. TRBJ1-5 TRBD1 TRBV6-6 TGTGCCAGCACCCTAGGGTGGACAGGGGGCTCGCAGCCCCAGCATTTT CASTLGWTGGSQPQHF
. TRBJ2-2 TRBD1 TRBV6-5 TGTGCCAGCAGTTTTGGACAGGGAGACACCGGGGAGCTGTTTTTT CASSFGQGDTGELFF
once TRBJ1-4 TRBD1 TRBV7-9 TGTGCCAGCAGCTTATCGACAGGGGGAGGGGAAAAACTGTTTTTT CASSLSTGGGEKLFF
. TRBJ2-7 . TRBV7-2 TGTGCCAGCAGCTTATACATCTACGAGCAGTACTTC CASSLYIYEQYF
. TRBJ1-5 . TRBV13 TGTGCCAGCAGCTTACGACAGAACTTCGGCAATCAGCCCCAGCATTTT CASSLRQNFGNQPQHF
once TRBJ2-1 TRBD2 TRBV28 TGTGCCAGCAGGCGGACTAGCGGGAGGGCCGCCTACAATGAGCAGTTCTTC CASRRTSGRAAYNEQFF
. TRBJ1-5 TRBD1 TRBV19 TGTGCCAGTAGTATATTAAGCCGCCCTAACAGGGGGAATCAGCCCCAGCATTTT CASSILSRPNRGNQPQHF
once TRBJ2-1 . TRBV7-2 TGTGCCACTAGGAAAGGCCGTTACAATGAGCAGTTCTTC CATRKGRYNEQFF